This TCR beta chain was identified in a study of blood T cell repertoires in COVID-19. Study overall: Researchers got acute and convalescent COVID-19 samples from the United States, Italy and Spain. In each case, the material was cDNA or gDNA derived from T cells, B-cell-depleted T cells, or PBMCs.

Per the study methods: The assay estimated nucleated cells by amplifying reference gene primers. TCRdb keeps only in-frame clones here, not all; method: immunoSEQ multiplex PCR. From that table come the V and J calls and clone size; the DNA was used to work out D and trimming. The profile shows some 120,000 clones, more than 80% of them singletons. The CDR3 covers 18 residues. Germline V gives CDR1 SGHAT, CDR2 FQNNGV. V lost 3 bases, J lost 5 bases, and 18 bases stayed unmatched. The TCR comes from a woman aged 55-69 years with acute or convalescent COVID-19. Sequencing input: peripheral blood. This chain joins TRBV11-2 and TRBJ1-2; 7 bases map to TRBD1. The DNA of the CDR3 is TGTGCCAGCAGCTTGGGGTCCTGGGCGGGCAGGGGGTCATATGGCTACACCTTC. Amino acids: CASSLGSWAGRGSYGYTF.